The clone carrying this T cell receptor (beta chain) was counted a few times. CDR1 and CDR2 (germline): DFQATT, SNEGSKA (reference sequence). Trimming removed 5 bases from V and 8 bases from J; junction bases left unmatched: 7. The CDR3 is 14 residues long. TCR alpha and beta CDR3 regions were amplified from RNA using iRepertoire nested multiplex PCR. One entry per CDR3 protein, called by TCRdb with MiXCR from the multiplex PCR reads. This sample has 300,000 to 450,000 distinct CDR3 sequences, with 41% found just once. This entry belongs to a study of glioma-infiltrating T cells. This TCR came from a human donor with low-grade glioma or glioblastoma, undergoing nonglioma brain surgery, or in good health (not recorded which). The sample taken for sequencing was glioma tissue, nonneoplastic brain tissue, or PBMCs (not recorded which). This chain joins TRBV20-1 and TRBJ2-1; 12 nucleotides line up with TRBD1. DNA of the CDR3: TGCAGTGCTGGGGGACAGGGGGCGTACGATGAGCAGTTCTTC. The encoded protein is CSAGGQGAYDEQFF.